This T cell receptor (beta chain) emerged from a study of blood T cell repertoires in COVID-19. Study-level information: Samples representing acute and convalescent COVID-19 were sourced from the United States, Italy and Spain. PBMCs, B-cell-depleted T cells, or T cells were the source of the cDNA or gDNA that made up the material.

The authors' processing: Reference gene primer amplification in the assay estimated nucleated cell counts. Using immunoSEQ multiplex PCR, the repertoire was profiled, and TCRdb retains in-frame clones only, with some absent. D and trimming come from the DNA, and the V and J calls and clone size come from that table. The table lists a few hundred thousand clones, 86% of them singletons. Trimming removed 1 base at V and 0 bases at J, with 8 bases between. The CDR3 runs 15 residues. CDR1 is SEHNR and CDR2 is FQNEAQ in the germline V gene (reference sequence). The sample consisted of peripheral blood. V and J are TRBV7-9 and TRBJ2-3, with D unresolved. The sequence was collected from a man aged 55 to 70 with acute or convalescent COVID-19. CDR3 in DNA: TGTGCCAGCAGCTTAGGCGGCCCTAGCACAGATACGCAGTATTTT. Protein product: CASSLGGPSTDTQYF.